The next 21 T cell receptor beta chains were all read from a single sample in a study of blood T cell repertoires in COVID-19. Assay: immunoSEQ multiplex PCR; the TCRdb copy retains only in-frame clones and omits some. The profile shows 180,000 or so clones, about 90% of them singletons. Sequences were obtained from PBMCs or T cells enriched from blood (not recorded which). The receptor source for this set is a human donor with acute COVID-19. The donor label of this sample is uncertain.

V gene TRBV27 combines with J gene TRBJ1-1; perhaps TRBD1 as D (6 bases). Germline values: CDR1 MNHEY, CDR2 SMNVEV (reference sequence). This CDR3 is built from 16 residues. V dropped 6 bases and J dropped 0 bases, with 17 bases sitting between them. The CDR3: CASRHQGLGLNTEAFF. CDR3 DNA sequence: TGTGCCAGCAGACATCAGGGGCTCGGGTTGAACACTGAAGCTTTCTTT.

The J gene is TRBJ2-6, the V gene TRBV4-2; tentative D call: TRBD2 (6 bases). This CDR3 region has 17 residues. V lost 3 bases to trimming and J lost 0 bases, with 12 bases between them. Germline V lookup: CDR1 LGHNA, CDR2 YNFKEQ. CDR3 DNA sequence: TGTGCCAGCAGCCAGGAGGGCGCAGACTCTGGGGCCAACGTCCTGACTTTC. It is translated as CASSQEGADSGANVLTF.

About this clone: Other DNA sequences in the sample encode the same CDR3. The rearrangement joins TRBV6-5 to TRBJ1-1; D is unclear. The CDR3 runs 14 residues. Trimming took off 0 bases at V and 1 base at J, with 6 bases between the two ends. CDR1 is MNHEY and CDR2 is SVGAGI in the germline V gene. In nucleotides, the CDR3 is TGTGCCAGCAGTTACTCGAACAGGAACACTGAAGCTTTCTTT. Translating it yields CASSYSNRNTEAFF.

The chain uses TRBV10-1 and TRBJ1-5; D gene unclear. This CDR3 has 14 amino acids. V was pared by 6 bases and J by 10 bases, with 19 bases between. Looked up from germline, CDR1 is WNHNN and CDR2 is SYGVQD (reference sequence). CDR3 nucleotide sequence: TGCGCCAGCAGGTTTTTTTTGGGTAGACAACCCCAGCATTTT. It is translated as CASRFFLGRQPQHF.

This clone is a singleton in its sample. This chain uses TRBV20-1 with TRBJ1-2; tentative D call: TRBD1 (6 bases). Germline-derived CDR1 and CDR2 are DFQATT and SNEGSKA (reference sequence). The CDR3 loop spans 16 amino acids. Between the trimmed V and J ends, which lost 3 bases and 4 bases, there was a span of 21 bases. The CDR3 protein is CSASGGLTTPSYGYTF. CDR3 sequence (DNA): TGCAGTGCTAGTGGGGGGCTTACGACCCCCTCCTATGGCTACACCTTC.

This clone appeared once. The CDR3 here is CASKPSGGGSTDTQYF. CDR3 nucleotides: TGCGCCAGCAAGCCTAGCGGGGGCGGGTCTACAGATACGCAGTATTTT. This rearrangement joins TRBV5-1 to TRBJ2-3, with 10 bases identical to TRBD2. The ends lost 6 bases at V and 3 bases at J; junction bases unmatched: 10. The CDR3 is 16 amino acids. CDR1 is SGHRS and CDR2 is YFSETQ in the germline V gene.

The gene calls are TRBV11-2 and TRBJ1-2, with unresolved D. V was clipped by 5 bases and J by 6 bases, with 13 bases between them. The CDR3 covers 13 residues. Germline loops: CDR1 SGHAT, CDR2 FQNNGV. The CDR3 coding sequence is TGTGCCAGCAGCCCTACAGTGGGCCATGGCTACACCTTC. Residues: CASSPTVGHGYTF.

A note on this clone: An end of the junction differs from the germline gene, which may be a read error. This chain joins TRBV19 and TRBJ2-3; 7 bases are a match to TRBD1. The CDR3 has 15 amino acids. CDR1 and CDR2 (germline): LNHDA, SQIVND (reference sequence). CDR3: CASSTWTGSRDTQYF. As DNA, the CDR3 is TGTGCCAGTAGTACGTGGACAGGAAGCAGAGATACGCAGTATTTT.

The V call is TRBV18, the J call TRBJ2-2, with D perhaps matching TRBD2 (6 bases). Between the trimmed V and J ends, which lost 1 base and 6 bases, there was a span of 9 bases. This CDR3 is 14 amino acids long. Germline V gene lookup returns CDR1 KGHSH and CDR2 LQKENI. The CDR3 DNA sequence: TGTGCCAGCTCACCACTGGAGGGTTCCGGGGAGCTGTTTTTT. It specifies CASSPLEGSGELFF.

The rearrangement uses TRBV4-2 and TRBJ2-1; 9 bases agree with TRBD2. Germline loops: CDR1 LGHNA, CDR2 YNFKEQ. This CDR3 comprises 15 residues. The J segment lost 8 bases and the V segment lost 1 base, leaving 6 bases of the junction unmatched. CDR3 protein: CASSQVGGGADEQFF. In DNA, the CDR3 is TGTGCCAGCAGCCAAGTTGGCGGGGGGGCAGATGAGCAGTTCTTC.

The CDR3 protein is CASSRGGVRQGRNEQYF. For the CDR3, the DNA is TGTGCCAGCAGCCGTGGGGGAGTGAGACAGGGGAGAAACGAGCAGTACTTC. V usage is TRBV7-2 and J usage is TRBJ2-7; 8 nucleotides match TRBD1. This CDR3 has 17 amino acids. In germline, CDR1 is SGHTA, CDR2 FQGNSA. The V segment lost 5 bases and the J segment 5 bases; nucleotides outside the gene matches: 17.

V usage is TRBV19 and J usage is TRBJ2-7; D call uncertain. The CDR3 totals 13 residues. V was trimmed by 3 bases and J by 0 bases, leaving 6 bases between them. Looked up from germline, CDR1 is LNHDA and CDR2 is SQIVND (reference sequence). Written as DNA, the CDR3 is TGTGCCAGTAGTATCGACACCTCCTACGAGCAGTACTTC. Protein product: CASSIDTSYEQYF. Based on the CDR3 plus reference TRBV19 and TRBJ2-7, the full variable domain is DGGITQSPKYLFRKEGQNVTLSCEQNLNHDAMYWYRQDPGQGLRLIYYSQIVNDFQKGDIAEGYSVSREKKESFPLTVTSAQKNPTAFYLCASSIDTSYEQYFGPGTRLTVT.

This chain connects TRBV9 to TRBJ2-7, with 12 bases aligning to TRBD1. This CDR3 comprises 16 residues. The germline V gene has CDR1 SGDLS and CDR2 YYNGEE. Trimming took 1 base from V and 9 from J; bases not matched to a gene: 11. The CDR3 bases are TGTGCCAGCAGCGTATCATGGGGACAGGGGGCGGACGGGCAGTACTTC. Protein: CASSVSWGQGADGQYF.

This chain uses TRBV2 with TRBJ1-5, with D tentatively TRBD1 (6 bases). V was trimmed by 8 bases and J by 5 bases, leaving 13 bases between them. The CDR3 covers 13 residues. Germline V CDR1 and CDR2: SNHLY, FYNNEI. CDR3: CASHQDRDQPQHF. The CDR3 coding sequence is TGTGCCAGCCACCAGGACAGAGATCAGCCCCAGCATTTT.

CDR3 nucleotide sequence: TGTGCCAGCAGCTTGTACGGGGCTAGCGCCGGGGAGCTGTTTTTT. Its protein product is CASSLYGASAGELFF. This sequence joins TRBV5-6 and TRBJ2-2; D is possibly TRBD2 (6 bases). V was cut by 1 base and J by 6 bases, with 13 bases left in between. This CDR3 has 15 residues. Germline CDR1 reads SGHDT; CDR2 reads YYEEEE.

DNA for the CDR3: TGTGCCAGCAGCCAGGGACAGGGATACACCGGGGAGCTGTTTTTT. This sequence encodes CASSQGQGYTGELFF. The chain employs TRBV27 and TRBJ2-2; 9 bases fit TRBD1. The CDR3 totals 15 residues. The V gene end was trimmed by 6 bases and the J gene end by 3 bases; junction bases not matched to a gene: 5. Germline CDR1 reads MNHEY; CDR2 reads SMNVEV (reference sequence).

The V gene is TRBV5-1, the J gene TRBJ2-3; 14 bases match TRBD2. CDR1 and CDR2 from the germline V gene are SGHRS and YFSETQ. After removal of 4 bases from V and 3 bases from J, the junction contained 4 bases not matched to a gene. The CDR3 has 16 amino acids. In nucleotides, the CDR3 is TGCGCCAGCAGCCAGGGACTAGCGGGGGTAACAGATACGCAGTATTTT. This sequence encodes CASSQGLAGVTDTQYF.

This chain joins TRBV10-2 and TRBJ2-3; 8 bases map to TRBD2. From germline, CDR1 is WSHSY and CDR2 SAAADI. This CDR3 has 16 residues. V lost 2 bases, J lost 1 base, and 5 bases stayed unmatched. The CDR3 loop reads CASSEAGAGGTDTQYF. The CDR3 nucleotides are TGCGCCAGCAGTGAGGCGGGAGCGGGGGGCACAGATACGCAGTATTTT.

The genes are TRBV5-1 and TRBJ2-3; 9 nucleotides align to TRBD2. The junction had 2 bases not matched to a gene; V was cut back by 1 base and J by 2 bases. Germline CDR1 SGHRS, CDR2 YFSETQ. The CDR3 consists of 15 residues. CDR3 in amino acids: CASSLSSGATDTQYF. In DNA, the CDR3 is TGCGCCAGCAGCTTGTCTAGCGGGGCCACAGATACGCAGTATTTT.

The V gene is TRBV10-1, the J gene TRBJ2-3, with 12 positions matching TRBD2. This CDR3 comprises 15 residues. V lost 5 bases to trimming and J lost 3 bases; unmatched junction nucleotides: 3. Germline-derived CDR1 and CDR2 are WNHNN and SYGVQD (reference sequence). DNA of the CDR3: TGCGCCAGCAGTCGACTAGCGGGGGCTACAGATACGCAGTATTTT. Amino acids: CASSRLAGATDTQYF.

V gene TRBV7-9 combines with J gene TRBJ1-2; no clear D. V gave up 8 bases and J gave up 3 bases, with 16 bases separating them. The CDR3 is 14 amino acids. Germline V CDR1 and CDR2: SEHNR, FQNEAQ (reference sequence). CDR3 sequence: CASYRHNPYYGYTF. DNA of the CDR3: TGTGCCAGCTACCGACACAATCCCTACTATGGCTACACCTTC.